A single sample gave rise to the 2 T cell receptor beta chains below, sequenced in a study of T cell responses to AZD1222 COVID-19 vaccine. Sequencing used immunoSEQ multiplex PCR; TCRdb keeps in-frame clones, though not all of them. The table shows 110,000 to 150,000 clones, with about 91% occurring only once. Here the sequenced sample was peripheral blood, taken on day 0 of AZD1222 vaccination. Receptors originate from an adult in good health.

The count of this clone is one. The chain recombines TRBV21-1 with TRBJ1-3; the table assigns TRBD1, which was not confirmed against the DNA. TRBV21-1 has pseudogene status. The CDR3 length is 14 residues. The CDR3 nucleotides are TGTGCCAGCATCCGGGACAGGGCCCCAAGAACGGCATATTTT. It specifies CASIRDRAPRTAYF.

J is TRBJ2-1 and V is TRBV13; 7 positions agree with TRBD2. The germline gives CDR1 PRHDT, CDR2 FYEKMQ (reference sequence). This CDR3 region has 16 residues. Trimming removed 5 bases from V and 5 bases from J; junction bases left unmatched: 12. CDR3 loop: CASSPPLAGPHNEQFF. The CDR3 coding sequence is TGTGCCAGCAGCCCTCCTTTAGCGGGCCCCCACAATGAGCAGTTCTTC.